The TCR beta chain under discussion was sequenced for a study of neoadjuvant anti-PD-1 for oral cavity cancer. Patients had newly diagnosed, untreated stage II-IVA oral cavity squamous cell carcinoma. Analysis of PBMCs was direct, with no culture step. Germline V gene sequence: CDR1 MNHNS, CDR2 SASEGT. The V end was cut by 7 bases, the J end by 1 base, with 11 bases between. The CDR3 length is 13 residues. Sequenced by immunoSEQ multiplex PCR; TCRdb stores in-frame clones only, minus some. The sample holds around 17,000 clones, 65% to 70% seen once. This sample comprised PBMCs, obtained before nivolumab (anti-PD-1) treatment. The chain is built from TRBV6-1 and TRBJ2-7; D possibly corresponds to TRBD1 (6 bases). This receptor was taken from a person between 40 and 85 years old with oral cavity squamous cell carcinoma. The CDR3 loop is CASNRDNSYEQYF. The CDR3 region has the DNA TGTGCCAGCAATAGGGACAATTCCTACGAGCAGTACTTC.